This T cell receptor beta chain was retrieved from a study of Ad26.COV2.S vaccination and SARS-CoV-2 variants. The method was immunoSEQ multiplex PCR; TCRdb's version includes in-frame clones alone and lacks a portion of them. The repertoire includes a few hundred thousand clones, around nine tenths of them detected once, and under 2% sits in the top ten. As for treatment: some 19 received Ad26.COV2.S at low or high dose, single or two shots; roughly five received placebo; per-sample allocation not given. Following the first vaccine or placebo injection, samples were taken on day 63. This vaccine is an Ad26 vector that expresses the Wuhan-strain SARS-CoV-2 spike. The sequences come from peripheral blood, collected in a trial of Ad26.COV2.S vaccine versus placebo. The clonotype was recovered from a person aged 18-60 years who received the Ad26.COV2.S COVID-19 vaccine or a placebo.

The CDR3 bases are TGTGCCAGCAGTTACCCGGGGGAAGAGACCCAGTACTTC. Encoded protein: CASSYPGEETQYF. V and J are TRBV6-5 and TRBJ2-5, with a tentative D call TRBD2 (6 bases). The germline V gene has CDR1 MNHEY and CDR2 SVGAGI. CDR3 length: 13 residues. V lost 2 bases, J lost 3 bases, and 7 bases lay in between.